This T cell receptor (beta chain) was found in a study of T cell repertoires in MIS-A myocarditis. Profiled with immunoSEQ multiplex PCR; TCRdb holds only in-frame clones, not every one. The sample contains about 6,600 clones, approximately 81% of which appear only once. This CDR3 contains 13 residues. CDR1 SQVTM and CDR2 ANQGSEA come from the germline V gene. The V and J ends lost 6 bases and 2 bases, in that order; junction bases with no gene match: 4. This TCR came from a man in his late teens or twenties with fulminant myocarditis from multisystem inflammatory syndrome in adults (MIS-A) after COVID-19. The chain links TRBV29-1 to TRBJ1-2; 9 bases agree with TRBD1. The source material was right inferior lung lobe tissue obtained at autopsy. The CDR3 here is CSVDGQGNYGYTF. The DNA of the CDR3 is TGCAGCGTAGACGGACAGGGGAACTATGGCTACACCTTC.